This T cell receptor (beta chain) was sequenced for a study of beta chain features in type 1 diabetes. Study details: Sorted cells, 107,917,701 in number, were examined across all samples.

Trimming took 7 bases from V and 3 from J, leaving 19 bases between them. The CDR3 is made up of 15 amino acids. The germline V gene has CDR1 SGHNT and CDR2 YYREEE (reference sequence). Expressed TCRB transcripts were sequenced because the isolated RNA had all been reverse transcribed beforehand. Regulatory, naive and central memory T cell samples averaged approximately 3.8 million reads. Assay: immunoSEQ multiplex PCR; the TCRdb copy retains only in-frame clones and omits some. There are about 220,000 clones in the sample; 11% occur only once, and 1% to 1.5% lies in the top ten. Sorting with CD45RO/CCR7/CD25/CD127/CD95/CD27 yielded naive, central memory, regulatory and stem-like memory CD4+ cells.

V usage is TRBV5-4 and J usage is TRBJ2-5, with D perhaps matching TRBD2 (7 bases). The material sequenced was central memory CD4+ T cells from blood. This receptor was obtained from a man aged 18 to 29 in good health. Here the CDR3 DNA reads TGTGCCAGCTGGAGGGGGGGCGGACGGGAAGAGACCCAGTACTTC. Translated, it gives CASWRGGGREETQYF.